The T cell receptor (beta chain) under discussion was sequenced for a study of post-analysis software for immune sequencing data. About the research overall: Included among the disease courses, which were recorded for the cohort, were relapsing-remitting, secondary progressive and progressive-relapsing multiple sclerosis.

The CDR3 has 15 residues. The V gene's germline CDR1 is SQVTM and CDR2 ANQGSEA. V shed 3 bases and J shed 5 bases, with 17 bases lying between them. Study observations and caveats: Same-batch samples co-clustered strongly by F measure. Significantly lower normalized Chao1 diversity was found in patients with multiple sclerosis relative to controls. About five TRBV segments occurring more often in patients than controls included TRBV5-6, TRBV5-1 and TRBV20-1.

TCR beta libraries were prepared from cDNA with unique molecular identifiers. Some 500,000 cDNA molecules were recovered from an input of about 1 to 10 million T cells. TCRdb re-derived calls from the PCR reads in MiXCR, one entry per CDR3 protein. The sample has around 770,000 distinct CDR3 sequences; roughly 50% are singletons. About this clonotype itself: What it recognizes is unknown.

This sequence joins TRBV29-1 and TRBJ2-1; possibly TRBD1 for D (6 bases). This sequence was found in a girl between 10 and 17 years old with multiple sclerosis. Sample: blood. The CDR3 nucleotides read TGCAGCGTTGACACTGGCCAGGGGTTTGACAATGAGCAGTTCTTC. Amino acid sequence: CSVDTGQGFDNEQFF.